The 3 T cell receptor beta chains reported below all come from one sample, sequenced in a study of cytomegalovirus exposure and HLA in healthy donors. Primers: 60 Vbeta forward and 13 Jbeta reverse. Generated by immunoSEQ multiplex PCR, the TCRdb table keeps only in-frame clones and is missing some. This table holds roughly 180,000 clones, around four fifths found once. Sequenced material: PBMCs. The source of these receptors is a woman aged 55-69 years in good health and CMV-seropositive.

The chain uses TRBV27 and TRBJ2-5; D is possibly TRBD2 (6 bases). This CDR3 has 14 amino acids. The germline V gene encodes CDR1 MNHEY and CDR2 SMNVEV (reference sequence). Trimming pared 8 bases from V and 4 bases from J, leaving 17 bases between. The CDR3 loop is CASSLGEAGETQYF. The CDR3, as DNA: TGTGCCAGCTCACTCGGGGAGGCAGGAGAGACCCAGTACTTC.

This chain connects TRBV10-1 to TRBJ1-4; no clear D. The V gene lost 7 bases and the J gene lost 0 bases, with 9 bases spanning the gap. CDR1 and CDR2 from the germline V gene are WNHNN and SYGVQD (reference sequence). This CDR3 is 14 amino acids long. The CDR3 coding sequence is TGCGCCAGCACTATAGTTGCAACTAATGAAAAACTGTTTTTT. Translating it yields CASTIVATNEKLFF.

The chain couples TRBV28 to TRBJ1-2; TRBD1 might be the D (6 bases). V dropped 3 bases and J dropped 7 bases, with 12 bases sitting between them. Germline CDR1 is MDHEN and CDR2 is SYDVKM. The CDR3 covers 13 residues. CDR3 DNA: TGTGCCAGCAGTTTTCGGGGGGCAATTGGCTACACCTTC. Translation gives CASSFRGAIGYTF.